The text below deals with one T cell receptor (beta chain). This entry is derived from a study of blood T cell repertoires in COVID-19. In the original workflow: Estimates of nucleated cell counts were drawn from the amplification of reference gene primers. Sequencing was performed with immunoSEQ multiplex PCR; in TCRdb, only in-frame clones are kept and a portion is missing. V, J and clone size are taken as reported in that table, and D and trimming were inferred from the DNA itself. The table lists some 180,000 clones, around 85% of them singletons. From germline, CDR1 is GTSNPN and CDR2 SVGIG (reference sequence). This CDR3 is built from 12 residues. V lost 2 bases, J lost 7 bases, and 9 bases lay in between. Either two negative PCRs, clearance, or symptom resolution qualified Cohort 3 donors as recovered.

The sequencing input was PBMCs or T cells enriched from blood (not recorded which). This chain uses TRBV30 with TRBJ1-5; D gene ambiguous. The clonotype originates from a man aged 35-49 years who had recovered from COVID-19. CDR3 loop: CAWSFGEQPQHF. CDR3 nucleotide sequence: TGTGCCTGGAGTTTCGGTGAGCAGCCCCAGCATTTT.